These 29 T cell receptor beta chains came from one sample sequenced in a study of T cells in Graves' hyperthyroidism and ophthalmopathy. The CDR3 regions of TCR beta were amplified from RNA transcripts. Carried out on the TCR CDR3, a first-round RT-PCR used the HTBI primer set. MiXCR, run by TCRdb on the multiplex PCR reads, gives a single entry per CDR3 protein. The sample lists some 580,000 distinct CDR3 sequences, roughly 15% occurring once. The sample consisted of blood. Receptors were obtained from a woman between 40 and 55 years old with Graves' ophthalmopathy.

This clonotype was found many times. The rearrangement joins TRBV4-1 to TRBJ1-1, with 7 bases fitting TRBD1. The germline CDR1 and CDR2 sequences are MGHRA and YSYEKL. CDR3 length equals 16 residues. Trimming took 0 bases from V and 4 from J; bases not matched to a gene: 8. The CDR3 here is CASSQDHRGLSTEAFF. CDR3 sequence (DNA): TGCGCCAGCAGCCAAGACCACAGGGGCCTGAGCACTGAAGCTTTCTTT.

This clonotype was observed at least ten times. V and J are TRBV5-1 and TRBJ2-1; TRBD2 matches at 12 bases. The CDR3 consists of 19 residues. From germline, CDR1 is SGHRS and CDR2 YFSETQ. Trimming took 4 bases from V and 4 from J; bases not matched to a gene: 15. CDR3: CASSPGTRGLAGTYNEQFF. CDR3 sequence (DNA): TGCGCCAGCAGCCCCGGGACACGAGGACTAGCGGGGACTTACAATGAGCAGTTCTTC.

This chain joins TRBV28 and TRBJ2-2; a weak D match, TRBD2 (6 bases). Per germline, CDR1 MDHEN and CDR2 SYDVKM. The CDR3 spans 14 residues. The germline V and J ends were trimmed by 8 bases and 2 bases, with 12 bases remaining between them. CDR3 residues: CASYGGGNTGELFF. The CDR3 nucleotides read TGTGCCAGCTACGGGGGAGGTAACACCGGGGAGCTGTTTTTT. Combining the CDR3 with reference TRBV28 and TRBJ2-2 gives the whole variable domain DVKVTQSSRYLVKRTGEKVFLECVQDMDHENMFWYRQDPGLGLRLIYFSYDVKMKEKGDIPEGYSVSREKKERFSLILESASTNQTSMYLCASYGGGNTGELFFGEGSRLTVL.

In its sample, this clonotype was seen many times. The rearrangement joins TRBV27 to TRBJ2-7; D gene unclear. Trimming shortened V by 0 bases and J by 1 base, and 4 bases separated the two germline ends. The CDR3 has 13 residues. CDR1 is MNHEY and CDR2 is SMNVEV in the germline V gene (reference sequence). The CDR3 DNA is TGTGCCAGCAGTTTATCCCTATCCTACGAGCAGTACTTC. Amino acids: CASSLSLSYEQYF.

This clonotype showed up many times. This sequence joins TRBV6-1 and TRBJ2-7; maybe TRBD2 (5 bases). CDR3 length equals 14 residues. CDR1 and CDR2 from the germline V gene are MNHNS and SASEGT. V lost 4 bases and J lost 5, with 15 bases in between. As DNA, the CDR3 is TGTGCCAGCAGTGTTAGCCGAGGGCTTGACGAGCAGTACTTC. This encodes CASSVSRGLDEQYF.

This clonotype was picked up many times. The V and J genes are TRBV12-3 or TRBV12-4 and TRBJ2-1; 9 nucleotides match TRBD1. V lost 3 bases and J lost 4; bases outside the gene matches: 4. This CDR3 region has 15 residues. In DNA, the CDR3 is TGTGCCAGCAGTTTTCAGGGACAGGGATACAATGAGCAGTTCTTC. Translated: CASSFQGQGYNEQFF.

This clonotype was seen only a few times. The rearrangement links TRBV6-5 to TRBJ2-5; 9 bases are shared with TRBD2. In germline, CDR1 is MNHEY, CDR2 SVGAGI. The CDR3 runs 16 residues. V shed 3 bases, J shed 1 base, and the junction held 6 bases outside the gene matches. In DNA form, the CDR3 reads TGTGCCAGCAGTTATCTAGCGGGAACCCCCCAAGAGACCCAGTACTTC. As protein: CASSYLAGTPQETQYF.

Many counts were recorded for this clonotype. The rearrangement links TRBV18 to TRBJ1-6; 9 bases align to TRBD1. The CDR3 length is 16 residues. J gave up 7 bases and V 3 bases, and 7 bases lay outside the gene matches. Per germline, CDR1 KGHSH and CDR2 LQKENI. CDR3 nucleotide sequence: TGTGCCAGCTCACCTTCGGACGGGACAGGGAATTCACCCCTCCACTTT. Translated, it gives CASSPSDGTGNSPLHF.

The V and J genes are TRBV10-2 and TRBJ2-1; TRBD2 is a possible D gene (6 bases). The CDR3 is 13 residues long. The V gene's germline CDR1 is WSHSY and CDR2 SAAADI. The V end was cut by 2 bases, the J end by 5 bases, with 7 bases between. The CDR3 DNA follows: TGCGCCAGCAGTGAGCGGGAGCACAATGAGCAGTTCTTC. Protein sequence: CASSEREHNEQFF.

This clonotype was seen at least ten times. The DNA for the CDR3 is TGCAGCGTCTCCTCCGGAGGGGGGATTAACACCGGGGAGCTGTTTTTT. It translates to CSVSSGGGINTGELFF. The chain links TRBV29-1 to TRBJ2-2; tentatively, D is TRBD1 or TRBD2 (6 bases each). Germline V lookup: CDR1 SQVTM, CDR2 ANQGSEA. The CDR3 is 16 residues long. Trimming took off 6 bases at V and 2 bases at J, with 19 bases between the two ends.

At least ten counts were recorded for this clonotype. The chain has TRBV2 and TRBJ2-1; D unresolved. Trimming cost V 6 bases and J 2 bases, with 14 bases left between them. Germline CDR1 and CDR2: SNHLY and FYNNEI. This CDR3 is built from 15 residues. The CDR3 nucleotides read TGTGCCAGCAGCCCTCGAGAGACCCCCTACAATGAGCAGTTCTTC. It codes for CASSPRETPYNEQFF.

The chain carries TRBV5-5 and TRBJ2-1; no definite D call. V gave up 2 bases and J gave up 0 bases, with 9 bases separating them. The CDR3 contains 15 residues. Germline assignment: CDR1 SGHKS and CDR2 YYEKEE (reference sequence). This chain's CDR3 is CASSFGTDSYNEQFF. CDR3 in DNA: TGTGCCAGCAGCTTCGGAACAGACTCCTACAATGAGCAGTTCTTC.

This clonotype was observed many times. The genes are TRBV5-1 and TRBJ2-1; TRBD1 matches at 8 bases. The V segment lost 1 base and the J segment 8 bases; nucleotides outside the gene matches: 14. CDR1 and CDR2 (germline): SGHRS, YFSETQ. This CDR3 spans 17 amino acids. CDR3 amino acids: CASSLPTGTGGFDEQFF. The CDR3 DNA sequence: TGCGCCAGCAGCTTGCCGACGGGCACAGGGGGTTTCGATGAGCAGTTCTTC.

In nucleotides, the CDR3 is TGTGCCAGCAGCCGCGGGGGACAGGGGGCCTCTGGCTACACCTTC. This sequence encodes CASSRGGQGASGYTF. The genes are TRBV5-4 and TRBJ1-2; 12 positions match TRBD1. This CDR3 comprises 15 residues. From germline, CDR1 is SGHNT and CDR2 YYREEE (reference sequence). J lost 7 bases, V lost 4 bases, and 8 bases had no gene match.

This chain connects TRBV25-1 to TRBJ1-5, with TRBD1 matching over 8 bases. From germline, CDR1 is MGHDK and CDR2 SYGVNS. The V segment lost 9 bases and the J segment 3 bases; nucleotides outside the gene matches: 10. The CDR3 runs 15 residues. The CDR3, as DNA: TGTGCCAGAGAAACCGGGACAGGATCCAATCAGCCCCAGCATTTT. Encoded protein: CARETGTGSNQPQHF. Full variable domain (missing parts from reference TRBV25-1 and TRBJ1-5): EADIYQTPRYLVIGTGKKITLECSQTMGHDKMYWYQQDPGMELHLIHYSYGVNSTEKGDLSSESTVSRIRTEHFPLTLESARPSHTSQYLCARETGTGSNQPQHFGDGTRLSIL.

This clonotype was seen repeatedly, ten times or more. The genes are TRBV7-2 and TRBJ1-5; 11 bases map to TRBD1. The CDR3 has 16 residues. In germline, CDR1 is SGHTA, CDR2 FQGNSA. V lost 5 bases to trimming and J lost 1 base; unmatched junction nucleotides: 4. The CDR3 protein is CASSRTGGLSNQPQHF. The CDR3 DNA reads TGTGCCAGCAGCCGGACAGGGGGCTTGAGCAATCAGCCCCAGCATTTT.

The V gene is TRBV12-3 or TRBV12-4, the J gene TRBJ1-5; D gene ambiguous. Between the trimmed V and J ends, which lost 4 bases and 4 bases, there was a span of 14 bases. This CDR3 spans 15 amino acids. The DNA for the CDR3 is TGTGCCAGCAGTTGGGTCGGAGGGATGAATCAGCCCCAGCATTTT. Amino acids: CASSWVGGMNQPQHF.

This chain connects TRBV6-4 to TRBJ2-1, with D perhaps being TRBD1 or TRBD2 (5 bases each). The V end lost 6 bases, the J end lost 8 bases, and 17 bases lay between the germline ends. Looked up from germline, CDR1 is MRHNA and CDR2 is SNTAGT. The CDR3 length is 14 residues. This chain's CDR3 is CASSRNRDLDEQFF. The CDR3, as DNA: TGTGCCAGCAGCAGGAACCGGGACCTTGATGAGCAGTTCTTC.

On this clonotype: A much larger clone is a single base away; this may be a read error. The DNA for the CDR3 is TGTGCCAGCAGTGAAGCTGCGGGTGGCCGATTAAACTACAATGAGCAGTACTTC. It specifies CASSEAAGGRLNYNEQYF. The chain has TRBV2 and TRBJ2-1; D possibly corresponds to TRBD2 (5 bases). The J call may be in error: the DNA end matches TRBJ2-7 better. The germline gives CDR1 SNHLY, CDR2 FYNNEI. This CDR3 region has 18 residues.

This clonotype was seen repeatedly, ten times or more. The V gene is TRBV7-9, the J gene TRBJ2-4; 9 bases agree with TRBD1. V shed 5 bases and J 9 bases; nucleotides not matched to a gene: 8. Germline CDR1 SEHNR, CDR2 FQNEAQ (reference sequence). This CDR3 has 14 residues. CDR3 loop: CASSAGTGLVIQYF. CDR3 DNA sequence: TGTGCCAGCAGCGCCGGGACAGGGTTAGTCATTCAGTACTTC.

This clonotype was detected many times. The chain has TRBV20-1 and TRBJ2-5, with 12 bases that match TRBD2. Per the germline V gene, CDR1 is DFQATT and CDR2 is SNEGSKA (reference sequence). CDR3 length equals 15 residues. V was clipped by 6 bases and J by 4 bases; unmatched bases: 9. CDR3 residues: CSATLLAGGIETQYF. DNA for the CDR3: TGCAGTGCCACGCTCCTAGCGGGGGGGATAGAGACCCAGTACTTC.

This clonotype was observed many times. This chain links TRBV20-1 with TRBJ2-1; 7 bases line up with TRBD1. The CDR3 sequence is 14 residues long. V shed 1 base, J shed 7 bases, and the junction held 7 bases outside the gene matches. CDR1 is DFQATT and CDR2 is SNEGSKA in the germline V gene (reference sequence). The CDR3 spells CSARVDRVENEQFF. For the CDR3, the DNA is TGCAGTGCTAGAGTCGACAGGGTTGAGAATGAGCAGTTCTTC.

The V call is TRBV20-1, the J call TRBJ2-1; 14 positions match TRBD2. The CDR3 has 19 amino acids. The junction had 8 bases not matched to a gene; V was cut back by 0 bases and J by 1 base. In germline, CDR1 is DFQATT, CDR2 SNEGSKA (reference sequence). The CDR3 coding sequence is TGCAGTGCTAGAGACTCGGGACTAGCGGGAGTTAGGTCCTACAATGAGCAGTTCTTC. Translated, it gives CSARDSGLAGVRSYNEQFF.

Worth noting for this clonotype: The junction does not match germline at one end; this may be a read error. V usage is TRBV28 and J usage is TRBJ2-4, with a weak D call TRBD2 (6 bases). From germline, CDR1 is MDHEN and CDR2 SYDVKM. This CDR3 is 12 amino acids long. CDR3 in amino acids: CTSREERNIQYF. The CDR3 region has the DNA TGTACCAGCAGGGAGGAGAGGAACATTCAGTACTTC.

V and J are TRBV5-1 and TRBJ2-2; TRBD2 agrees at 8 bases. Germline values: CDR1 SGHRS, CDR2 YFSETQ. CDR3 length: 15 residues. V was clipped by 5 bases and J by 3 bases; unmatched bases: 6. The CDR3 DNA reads TGCGCCAGCAGAGAAGCGGGGGTGTACACCGGGGAGCTGTTTTTT. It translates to CASREAGVYTGELFF.

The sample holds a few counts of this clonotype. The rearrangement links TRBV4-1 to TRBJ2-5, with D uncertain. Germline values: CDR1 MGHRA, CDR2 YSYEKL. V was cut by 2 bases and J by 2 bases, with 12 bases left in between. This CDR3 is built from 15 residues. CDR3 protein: CASSQSGSLQETQYF. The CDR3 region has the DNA TGCGCCAGCAGCCAATCAGGTTCTTTACAAGAGACCCAGTACTTC.

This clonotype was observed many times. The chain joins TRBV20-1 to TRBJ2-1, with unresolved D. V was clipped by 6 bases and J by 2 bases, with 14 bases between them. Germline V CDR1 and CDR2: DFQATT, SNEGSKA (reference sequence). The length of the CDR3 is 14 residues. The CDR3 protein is CSAGSGDTYNEQFF. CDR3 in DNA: TGCAGTGCAGGATCGGGCGATACCTACAATGAGCAGTTCTTC.

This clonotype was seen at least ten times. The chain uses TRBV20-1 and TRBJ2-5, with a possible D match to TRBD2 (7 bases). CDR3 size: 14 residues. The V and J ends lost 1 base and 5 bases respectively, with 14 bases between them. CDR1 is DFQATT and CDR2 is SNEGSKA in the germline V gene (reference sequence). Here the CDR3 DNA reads TGCAGTGCTAGAGGGCGGGGGCCCGGCGAGACCCAGTACTTC. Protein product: CSARGRGPGETQYF.

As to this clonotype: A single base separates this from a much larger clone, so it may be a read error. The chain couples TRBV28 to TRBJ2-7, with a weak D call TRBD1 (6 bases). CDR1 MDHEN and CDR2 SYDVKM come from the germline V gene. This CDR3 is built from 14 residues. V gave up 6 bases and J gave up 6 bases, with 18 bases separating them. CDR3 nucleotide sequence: TGTGCCAGCAGCTCTCCGGTACAGGGTACCGAGCAGTACTTC. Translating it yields CASSSPVQGTEQYF.